These T cell receptor beta chains were read from a single sample in a study of blood T cell repertoires in COVID-19. The protocol was immunoSEQ multiplex PCR, while the TCRdb copy is restricted to in-frame clones and leaves out a portion. The sample includes 300,000 to 450,000 clones, around 85% of them seen just once. The sample consisted of peripheral blood. The origin of the receptors is a woman between 18 and 29 years old with acute or convalescent COVID-19. Each CDR3 is given without its conserved first and last residue.

j_call: TRBJ2-3; v_call: TRBV19; cdr3_aa: ASSYAPSGGPTDTQY
j_call: TRBJ2-5; v_call: TRBV5-1; cdr3_aa: ASRSGAQETQY
j_call: TRBJ1-1; v_call: TRBV7-2; cdr3_aa: ASSLGGRANTEAF
j_call: TRBJ2-3; v_call: TRBV29-1; cdr3_aa: SVERTTDTQY
j_call: TRBJ2-1; v_call: TRBV24-1; cdr3_aa: ATSDFVLAGGSNEQF
j_call: TRBJ2-5; v_call: TRBV20-1; cdr3_aa: SAFYQETQY
j_call: TRBJ1-2; v_call: TRBV27; cdr3_aa: ASSLGGLDGYT
j_call: TRBJ1-1; v_call: TRBV4-1; cdr3_aa: ASTPEREFTEAF
j_call: TRBJ1-2; v_call: TRBV28; cdr3_aa: ASSPPGQGAEGYT
j_call: TRBJ1-1; v_call: TRBV13; cdr3_aa: ASSPEGQGTMNTEAF
j_call: TRBJ1-4; v_call: TRBV3-1/TRBV3-2; cdr3_aa: ASSQEWDSGEKLF
j_call: TRBJ2-5; v_call: TRBV19; cdr3_aa: ASSIDLDISQETQY
j_call: TRBJ1-4; v_call: TRBV18; cdr3_aa: ASSPFDQASNEKLF
j_call: TRBJ2-3; v_call: TRBV7-3; cdr3_aa: ASSLGAGKRTDTQY
j_call: TRBJ2-2; v_call: TRBV6-1; cdr3_aa: ASNPTGNTGELF
j_call: TRBJ2-3; v_call: TRBV30; cdr3_aa: AWSFGTSGNTDTQY
j_call: TRBJ2-2; v_call: TRBV28; cdr3_aa: ASTSGTETGELF
j_call: TRBJ2-3; v_call: TRBV6-5; cdr3_aa: ASRSDTSTDTQY
j_call: TRBJ1-6; v_call: TRBV7-9; cdr3_aa: ASNPGTGVGYNSPLH
j_call: TRBJ2-2; v_call: TRBV5-6; cdr3_aa: ASSLAPAGRTGELF
j_call: TRBJ2-2; v_call: TRBV19; cdr3_aa: ASREITGNTGELF
j_call: TRBJ1-1; v_call: TRBV7-9; cdr3_aa: ASSFPDRGLVAF
j_call: TRBJ1-3; v_call: TRBV18; cdr3_aa: ASSPEGGSPGGTIY
j_call: TRBJ2-2; v_call: TRBV3-1/TRBV3-2; cdr3_aa: ASSPVAGVTGELF
j_call: TRBJ1-5; v_call: TRBV6-2/TRBV6-3; cdr3_aa: ASSPDRRQPQH
j_call: TRBJ1-6; v_call: TRBV7-9; cdr3_aa: ASSWEESSPLH
j_call: TRBJ2-1; v_call: TRBV30; cdr3_aa: AWRELYNEQF
j_call: TRBJ1-2; v_call: TRBV7-9; cdr3_aa: ASRRSYGYT
j_call: TRBJ1-3; v_call: TRBV5-1; cdr3_aa: ASSLGGQGSGNTIY
j_call: TRBJ1-1; v_call: TRBV7-9; cdr3_aa: ASSSGGLTEAF
j_call: TRBJ2-4; v_call: TRBV2; cdr3_aa: ASTGTSGEVNIQY
j_call: TRBJ2-3; v_call: TRBV6-5; cdr3_aa: ASVGQGPPTQY
j_call: TRBJ2-7; v_call: TRBV3-1/TRBV3-2; cdr3_aa: ASSQASYEQY
j_call: TRBJ2-3; v_call: TRBV7-8; cdr3_aa: ASSSSQTSGSDTQY
j_call: TRBJ2-2; v_call: TRBV9; cdr3_aa: ASSVVISGELF
j_call: TRBJ2-3; v_call: TRBV19; cdr3_aa: ASSINRGDTQY
j_call: TRBJ1-3; v_call: TRBV6-5; cdr3_aa: ASSLRGLGGNTIY
j_call: TRBJ2-1; v_call: TRBV6-5; cdr3_aa: ASQRWDEQF
j_call: TRBJ2-3; v_call: TRBV5-4; cdr3_aa: ASSLGSGSFTDTQY
j_call: TRBJ1-4; v_call: TRBV5-6; cdr3_aa: ASSATGDGDEKLF
j_call: TRBJ2-1; v_call: TRBV14; cdr3_aa: ASSSTSGTYNEQF
j_call: TRBJ2-2; v_call: TRBV4-2; cdr3_aa: ASSLGTGDTGELF
j_call: TRBJ2-7; v_call: TRBV27; cdr3_aa: ASSQRTSGSYEQY
j_call: TRBJ2-1; v_call: TRBV9; cdr3_aa: ASSVTEYNEQF
j_call: TRBJ2-1; v_call: TRBV6-2/TRBV6-3; cdr3_aa: ASSKGTVYNEQF
j_call: TRBJ1-1; v_call: TRBV28; cdr3_aa: ASSLGTPNTEAF
j_call: TRBJ1-2; v_call: TRBV18; cdr3_aa: ASSRTVNYGYT
j_call: TRBJ1-1; v_call: TRBV3-1/TRBV3-2; cdr3_aa: ASSPTDREYQVKAF
j_call: TRBJ1-5; v_call: TRBV12-3/TRBV12-4; cdr3_aa: ASRLQGGGPQH
j_call: TRBJ1-2; v_call: TRBV6-6; cdr3_aa: ASSYRTGGGSYT
j_call: TRBJ2-4; v_call: TRBV28; cdr3_aa: ASSGAGGKLNIQY
j_call: TRBJ2-5; v_call: TRBV6-1; cdr3_aa: ASSDRDGETQY
j_call: TRBJ1-3; v_call: TRBV5-6; cdr3_aa: ASSLVTGGGNTIY
j_call: TRBJ2-1; v_call: TRBV6-5; cdr3_aa: ASDAGPYSYNEQF
j_call: TRBJ1-6; v_call: TRBV19; cdr3_aa: ASSPTGSGTSPLH